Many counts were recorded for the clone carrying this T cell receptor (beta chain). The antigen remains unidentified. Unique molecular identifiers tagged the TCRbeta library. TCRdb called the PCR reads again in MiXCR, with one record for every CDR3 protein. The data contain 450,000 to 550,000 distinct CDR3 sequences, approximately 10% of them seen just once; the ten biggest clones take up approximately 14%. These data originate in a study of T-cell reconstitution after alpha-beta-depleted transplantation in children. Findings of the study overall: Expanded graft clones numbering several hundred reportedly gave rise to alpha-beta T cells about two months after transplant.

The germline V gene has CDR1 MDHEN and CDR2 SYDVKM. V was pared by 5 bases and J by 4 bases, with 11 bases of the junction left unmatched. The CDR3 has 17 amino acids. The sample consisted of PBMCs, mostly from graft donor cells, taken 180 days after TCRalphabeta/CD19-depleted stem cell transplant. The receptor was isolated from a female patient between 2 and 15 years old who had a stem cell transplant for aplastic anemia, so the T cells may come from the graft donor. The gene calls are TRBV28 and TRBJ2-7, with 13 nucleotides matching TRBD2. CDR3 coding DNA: TGTGCCAGCAGTCAGCTACGGACTAGCGGGAGCGGGTACGAGCAGTACTTC. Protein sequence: CASSQLRTSGSGYEQYF. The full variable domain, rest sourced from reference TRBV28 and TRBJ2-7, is DVKVTQSSRYLVKRTGEKVFLECVQDMDHENMFWYRQDPGLGLRLIYFSYDVKMKEKGDIPEGYSVSREKKERFSLILESASTNQTSMYLCASSQLRTSGSGYEQYFGPGTRLTVT.